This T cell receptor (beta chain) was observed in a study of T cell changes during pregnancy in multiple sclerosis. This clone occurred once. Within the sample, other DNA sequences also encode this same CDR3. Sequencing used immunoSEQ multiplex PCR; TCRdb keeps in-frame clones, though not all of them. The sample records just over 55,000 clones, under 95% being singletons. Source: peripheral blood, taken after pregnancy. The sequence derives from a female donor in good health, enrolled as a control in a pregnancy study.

CDR3 in DNA: TGTGCCAGCAGCTCGGGGGGCAACACTGAAGCTTTCTTT. Amino acid sequence: CASSSGGNTEAFF. V usage is TRBV7-9 and J usage is TRBJ1-1; perhaps TRBD1 as D (6 bases). The V end lost 4 bases, the J end lost 2 bases, and 8 bases lay between the germline ends. This CDR3 has 13 amino acids. The germline V gene has CDR1 SEHNR and CDR2 FQNEAQ (reference sequence).